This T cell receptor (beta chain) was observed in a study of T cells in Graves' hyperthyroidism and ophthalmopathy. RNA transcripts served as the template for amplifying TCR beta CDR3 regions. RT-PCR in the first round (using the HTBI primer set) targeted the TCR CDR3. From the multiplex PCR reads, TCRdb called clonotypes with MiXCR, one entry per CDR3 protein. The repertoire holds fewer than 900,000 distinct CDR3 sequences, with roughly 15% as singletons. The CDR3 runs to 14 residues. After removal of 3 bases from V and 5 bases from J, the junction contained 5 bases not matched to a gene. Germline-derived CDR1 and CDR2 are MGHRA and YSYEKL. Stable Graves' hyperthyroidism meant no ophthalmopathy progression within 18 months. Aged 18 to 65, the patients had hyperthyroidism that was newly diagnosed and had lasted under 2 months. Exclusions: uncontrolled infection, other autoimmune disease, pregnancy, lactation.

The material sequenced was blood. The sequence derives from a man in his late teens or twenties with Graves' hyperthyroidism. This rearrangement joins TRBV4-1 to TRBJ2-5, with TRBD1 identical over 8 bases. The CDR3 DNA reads TGCGCCAGCAGCCAGACCAGGGGGCGGGAGACCCAGTACTTC. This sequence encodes CASSQTRGRETQYF.